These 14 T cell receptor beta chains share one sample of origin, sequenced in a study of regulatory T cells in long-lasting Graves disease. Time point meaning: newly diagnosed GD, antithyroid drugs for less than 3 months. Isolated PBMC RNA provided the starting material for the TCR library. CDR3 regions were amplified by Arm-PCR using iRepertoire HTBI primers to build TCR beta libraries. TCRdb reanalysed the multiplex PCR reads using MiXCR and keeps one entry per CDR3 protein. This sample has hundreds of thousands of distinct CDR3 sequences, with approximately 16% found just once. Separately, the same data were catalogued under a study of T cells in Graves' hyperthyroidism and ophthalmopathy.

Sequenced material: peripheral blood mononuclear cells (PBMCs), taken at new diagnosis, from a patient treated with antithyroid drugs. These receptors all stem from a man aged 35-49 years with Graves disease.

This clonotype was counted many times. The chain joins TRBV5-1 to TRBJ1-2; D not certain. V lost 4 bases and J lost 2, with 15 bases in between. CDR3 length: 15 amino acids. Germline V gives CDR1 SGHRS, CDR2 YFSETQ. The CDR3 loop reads CASSHKADGNYGYTF. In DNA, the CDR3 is TGCGCCAGCAGCCACAAGGCAGACGGGAACTATGGCTACACCTTC.

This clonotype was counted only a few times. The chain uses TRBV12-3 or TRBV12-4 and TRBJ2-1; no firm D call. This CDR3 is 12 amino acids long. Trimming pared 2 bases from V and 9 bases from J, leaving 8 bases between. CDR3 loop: CASSLRYSEQFF. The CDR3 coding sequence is TGTGCCAGCAGTTTAAGGTATAGTGAGCAGTTCTTC.

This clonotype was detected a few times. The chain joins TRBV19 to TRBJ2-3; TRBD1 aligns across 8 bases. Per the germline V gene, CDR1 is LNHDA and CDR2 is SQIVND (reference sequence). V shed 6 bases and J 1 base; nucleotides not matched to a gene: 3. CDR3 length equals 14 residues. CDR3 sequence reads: CASRQGVGTDTQYF. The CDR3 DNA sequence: TGTGCCAGTAGACAGGGGGTTGGCACAGATACGCAGTATTTT. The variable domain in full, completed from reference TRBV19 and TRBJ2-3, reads DGGITQSPKYLFRKEGQNVTLSCEQNLNHDAMYWYRQDPGQGLRLIYYSQIVNDFQKGDIAEGYSVSREKKESFPLTVTSAQKNPTAFYLCASRQGVGTDTQYFGPGTRLTVL.

The CDR3 nucleotides are TGTGCCAGCAGCTCCGAGGGATCCGGACATTGGCCCCAGCATTTT. Amino acids: CASSSEGSGHWPQHF. J is TRBJ1-5 and V is TRBV5-8; maybe TRBD1 (5 bases). Deletions cut 3 bases from V and 9 bases from J, with 19 bases between. The CDR3 is 15 amino acids. In germline, CDR1 is SGHTS, CDR2 YDEGEE.

The CDR3 DNA reads as TGTGCCAGCAGTCGTACCCGGGGTCTTTTTGAAAAACTGTTTTTT. Its translation is CASSRTRGLFEKLFF. The gene calls are TRBV6-2 or TRBV6-3 and TRBJ1-4; no firm D call. Between the trimmed V and J ends, which lost 5 bases and 7 bases, there was a span of 17 bases. Germline V lookup: CDR1 MNHEY, CDR2 SVGEGT. The CDR3 has 15 residues.

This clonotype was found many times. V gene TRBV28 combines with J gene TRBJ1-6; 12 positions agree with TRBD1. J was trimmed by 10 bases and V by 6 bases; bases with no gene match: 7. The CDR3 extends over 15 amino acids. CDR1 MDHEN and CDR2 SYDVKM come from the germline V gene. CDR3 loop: CASRPGQGAESPLHF. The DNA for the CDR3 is TGTGCCAGCAGGCCGGGACAGGGGGCAGAATCACCCCTCCACTTT.

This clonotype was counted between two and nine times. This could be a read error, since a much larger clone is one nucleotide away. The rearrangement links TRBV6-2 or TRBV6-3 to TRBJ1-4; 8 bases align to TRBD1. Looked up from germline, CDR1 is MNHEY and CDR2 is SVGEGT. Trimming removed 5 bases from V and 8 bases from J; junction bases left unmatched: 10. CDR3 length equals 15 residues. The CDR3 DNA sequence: TGTGCCAGCAGTGACCAACAGGGGGAAAACGAAAAACTGTTTTTT. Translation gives CASSDQQGENEKLFF.

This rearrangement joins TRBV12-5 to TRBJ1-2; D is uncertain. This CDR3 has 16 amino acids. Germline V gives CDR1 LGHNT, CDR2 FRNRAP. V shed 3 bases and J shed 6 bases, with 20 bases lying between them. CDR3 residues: CASGLELSTKLNGYTF. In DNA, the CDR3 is TGTGCTAGTGGTTTAGAACTGTCTACCAAACTGAATGGCTACACCTTC.

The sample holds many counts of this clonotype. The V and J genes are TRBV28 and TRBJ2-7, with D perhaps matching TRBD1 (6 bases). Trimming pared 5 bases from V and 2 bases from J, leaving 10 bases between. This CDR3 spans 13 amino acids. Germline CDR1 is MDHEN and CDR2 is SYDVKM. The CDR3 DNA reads TGTGCCAGCAGTCTAACAGGGCCCTACGAGCAGTACTTC. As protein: CASSLTGPYEQYF.

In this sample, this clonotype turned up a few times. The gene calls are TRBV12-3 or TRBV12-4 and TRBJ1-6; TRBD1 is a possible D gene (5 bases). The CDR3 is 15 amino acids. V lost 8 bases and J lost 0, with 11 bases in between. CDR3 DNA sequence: TGTGCCAGCCGTTCGGGGGTCTCCTATAATTCACCCCTCCACTTT. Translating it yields CASRSGVSYNSPLHF.

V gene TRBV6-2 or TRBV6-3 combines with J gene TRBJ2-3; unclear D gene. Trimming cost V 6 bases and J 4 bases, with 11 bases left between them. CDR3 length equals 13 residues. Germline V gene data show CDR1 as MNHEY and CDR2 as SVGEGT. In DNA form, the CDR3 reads TGTGCCAGCAGGCTCGTTGGGGCAGATACGCAGTATTTT. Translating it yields CASRLVGADTQYF.

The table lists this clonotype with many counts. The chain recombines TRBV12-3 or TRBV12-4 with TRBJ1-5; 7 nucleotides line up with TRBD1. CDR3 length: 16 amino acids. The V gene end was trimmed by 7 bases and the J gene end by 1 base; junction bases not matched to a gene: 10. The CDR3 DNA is TGTGCCAGCACCCCGCCAGGGGGAAGGAGCAATCAGCCCCAGCATTTT. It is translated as CASTPPGGRSNQPQHF.

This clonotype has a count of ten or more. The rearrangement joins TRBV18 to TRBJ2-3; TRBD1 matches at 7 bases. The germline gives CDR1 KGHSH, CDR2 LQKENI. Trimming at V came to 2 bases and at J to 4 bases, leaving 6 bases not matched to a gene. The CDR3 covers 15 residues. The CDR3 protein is CASSPSRQGADTQYF. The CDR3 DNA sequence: TGTGCCAGCTCACCATCGCGGCAGGGGGCAGATACGCAGTATTTT.

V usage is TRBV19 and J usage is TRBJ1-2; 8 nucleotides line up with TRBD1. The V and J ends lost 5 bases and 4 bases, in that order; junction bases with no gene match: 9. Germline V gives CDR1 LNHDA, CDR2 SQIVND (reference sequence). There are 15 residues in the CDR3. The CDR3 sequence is CASSPWTGRSYGYTF. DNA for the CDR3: TGTGCCAGTAGTCCATGGACAGGGAGGAGCTATGGCTACACCTTC.